This T cell receptor beta chain originates from a study of ipilimumab plus nivolumab after autologous stem cell transplantation. About the research overall: Typical patient got a few ipilimumab doses and fewer than 10 nivolumab doses (median). The DLBCL cohort had primary refractory and relapsed disease, with 18-month progression-free survival of approximately 83% and 30%.

Starting 14 to 28 days after autologous transplant, ipilimumab 1 mg/kg was given. This CDR3 contains 13 residues. Germline V gene lookup returns CDR1 SGHNT and CDR2 YYREEE (reference sequence). V lost 1 base and J 2 bases, leaving 7 bases between the germline ends. Generated by immunoSEQ multiplex PCR, the TCRdb table keeps only in-frame clones and is missing some. The table shows 15,000 to 20,000 clones, with around 80% occurring only once. The sequencing here drew on PBMCs, taken in a trial of ipilimumab plus nivolumab as post-transplant consolidation. This chain uses TRBV5-4 with TRBJ2-7; D perhaps matches TRBD1 (6 bases). The receptor's source is a male donor with diffuse large B-cell lymphoma. CDR3 coding DNA: TGTGCCAGCAGCTTGCCAGGGGCCTACGAGCAGTACTTC. It is translated as CASSLPGAYEQYF.